The rows below give T cell receptor beta chains drawn from one sample of a study of T cell repertoires in cytomegalovirus infection. No antigen is known for these receptors. TCRdb independently ran MiXCR on the reads; one entry per CDR3 protein. This table has hundreds of thousands of distinct CDR3 sequences, about 42% appearing once. The input for sequencing was cultured PBMCs, taken from culture after CMV antigen stimulation. The receptors were sampled from a human donor in good health (CMV status not recorded). Some clones in this sample may be carry-over from other donors' samples. Both conserved end residues are trimmed from each CDR3. Fields, in order: V gene, D gene, J gene, CDR3 protein. D genes are given only for firm matches.

v_gene: TRBV12-3/TRBV12-4
d_gene: NA
j_gene: TRBJ1-1
CDR3aa: ASSPPGSDKGKTEAF

v_gene: TRBV6-1
d_gene: NA
j_gene: TRBJ2-1
CDR3aa: ASSYTDNEQF

v_gene: TRBV12-3/TRBV12-4
d_gene: NA
j_gene: TRBJ2-1
CDR3aa: ASSFRVFNEQF

v_gene: TRBV7-2
d_gene: NA
j_gene: TRBJ2-1
CDR3aa: ASSFGIGGWGEQF

v_gene: TRBV18
d_gene: TRBD1
j_gene: TRBJ2-3
CDR3aa: ASSPDRGDTQY

v_gene: TRBV7-2
d_gene: TRBD2
j_gene: TRBJ2-1
CDR3aa: ASSFSWTRYNEQF

v_gene: TRBV6-2/TRBV6-3
d_gene: NA
j_gene: TRBJ2-1
CDR3aa: ASSYPVEGPKF

v_gene: TRBV20-1
d_gene: NA
j_gene: TRBJ2-6
CDR3aa: SAPNGGTASGANVLT

v_gene: TRBV18
d_gene: NA
j_gene: TRBJ1-6
CDR3aa: ASSGTGSYNSPLH

v_gene: TRBV4-1
d_gene: NA
j_gene: TRBJ2-5
CDR3aa: ASSQVGAYPQETQY

v_gene: TRBV5-4
d_gene: NA
j_gene: TRBJ2-1
CDR3aa: ASQSPGNEQF

v_gene: TRBV7-1
d_gene: NA
j_gene: TRBJ1-1
CDR3aa: ASSPKPREGNTEAF

v_gene: TRBV4-1
d_gene: NA
j_gene: TRBJ1-2
CDR3aa: ASSLRLTTSYGYT

v_gene: TRBV7-2
d_gene: TRBD1
j_gene: TRBJ2-7
CDR3aa: ASSFRTGGKNEQY

v_gene: TRBV7-2
d_gene: TRBD2
j_gene: TRBJ2-7
CDR3aa: ASSLRFREALPYEQY

v_gene: TRBV2
d_gene: NA
j_gene: TRBJ1-6
CDR3aa: ASSAVPGGSYNSPLH

v_gene: TRBV19
d_gene: NA
j_gene: TRBJ2-7
CDR3aa: ASSIEVTGQQY

v_gene: TRBV6-2/TRBV6-3
d_gene: NA
j_gene: TRBJ2-1
CDR3aa: ASSRMNEQF

v_gene: TRBV7-2
d_gene: NA
j_gene: TRBJ2-7
CDR3aa: ASRAPGHPYEQY

v_gene: TRBV7-2
d_gene: TRBD2
j_gene: TRBJ2-7
CDR3aa: ASSLVGTSGSEQY

v_gene: TRBV10-3
d_gene: NA
j_gene: TRBJ2-5
CDR3aa: AISDRLEETQY

v_gene: TRBV5-1
d_gene: NA
j_gene: TRBJ2-3
CDR3aa: ASSLATPLSGPSTDTQY

v_gene: TRBV7-6
d_gene: NA
j_gene: TRBJ2-1
CDR3aa: ASSQGRWRDPRNEQF

v_gene: TRBV2
d_gene: TRBD1
j_gene: TRBJ1-1
CDR3aa: ASSRGRPGQRKLNTEAF

v_gene: TRBV7-2
d_gene: NA
j_gene: TRBJ2-6
CDR3aa: ASNPGGPPGSGANVLT

v_gene: TRBV5-6
d_gene: TRBD2
j_gene: TRBJ2-1
CDR3aa: ASSLGLAGAKDGEQF

v_gene: TRBV4-1
d_gene: NA
j_gene: TRBJ1-2
CDR3aa: ASSRASSVNYGYT

v_gene: TRBV7-8
d_gene: NA
j_gene: TRBJ1-3
CDR3aa: ARQFSGNTIY

v_gene: TRBV27
d_gene: TRBD1
j_gene: TRBJ2-3
CDR3aa: ASSLPSRGRGTDTQY

v_gene: TRBV7-9
d_gene: NA
j_gene: TRBJ1-1
CDR3aa: ASRPTGQNTEAF

v_gene: TRBV7-9
d_gene: NA
j_gene: TRBJ2-1
CDR3aa: ASSPTGGANEQF

v_gene: TRBV12-3/TRBV12-4
d_gene: TRBD2
j_gene: TRBJ2-7
CDR3aa: ASSLGLAGDEQY

v_gene: TRBV7-2
d_gene: NA
j_gene: TRBJ2-1
CDR3aa: ASSLDFGVLWQF

v_gene: TRBV7-2
d_gene: NA
j_gene: TRBJ2-7
CDR3aa: ASSRGGGQGSYEQY

v_gene: TRBV7-2
d_gene: TRBD2
j_gene: TRBJ2-3
CDR3aa: ASSTGLARTDTQY

v_gene: TRBV6-1
d_gene: NA
j_gene: TRBJ2-7
CDR3aa: ASASPPGRIFYEQY

v_gene: TRBV7-8
d_gene: NA
j_gene: TRBJ2-2
CDR3aa: ASSLSLPDTGELF

v_gene: TRBV20-1
d_gene: NA
j_gene: TRBJ1-1
CDR3aa: SARDAGAPTEAF

v_gene: TRBV6-1
d_gene: TRBD1
j_gene: TRBJ1-2
CDR3aa: ASSETGTLRGYT

v_gene: TRBV25-1
d_gene: TRBD1
j_gene: TRBJ2-3
CDR3aa: ASRGDRGTDTQY

v_gene: TRBV7-2
d_gene: NA
j_gene: TRBJ2-7
CDR3aa: ASSPSSGTAYEQY